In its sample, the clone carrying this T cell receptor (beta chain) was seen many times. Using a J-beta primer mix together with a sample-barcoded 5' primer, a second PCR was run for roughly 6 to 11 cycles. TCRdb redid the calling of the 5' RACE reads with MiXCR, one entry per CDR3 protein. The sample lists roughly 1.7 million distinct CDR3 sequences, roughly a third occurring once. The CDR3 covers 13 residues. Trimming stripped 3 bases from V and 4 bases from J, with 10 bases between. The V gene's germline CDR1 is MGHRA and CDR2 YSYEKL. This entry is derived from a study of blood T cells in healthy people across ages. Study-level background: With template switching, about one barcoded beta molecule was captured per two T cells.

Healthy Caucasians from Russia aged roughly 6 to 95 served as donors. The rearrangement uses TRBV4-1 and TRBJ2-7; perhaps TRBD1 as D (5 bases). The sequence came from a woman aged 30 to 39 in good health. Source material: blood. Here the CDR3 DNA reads TGCGCCAGCAGCCATCTGCAGGGATACGAGCAGTACTTC. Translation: CASSHLQGYEQYF.